These 8 T cell receptor beta chains share one sample of origin, sequenced in a study of T cell changes during pregnancy in multiple sclerosis (dated by TCRdb to between 2018 and 2020). Library preparation used the immunoSEQ multiplex PCR assay. Here the immuneACCESS table is served through TCRdb, limited to in-frame sequences with V and J called. Missing clones are a known gap in these copies; in checked studies unresolved V genes cover under half, and the rest lacks a known reason. A total of roughly 25,000 clones appear in this sample, about 89% of them only once. The ten largest make up 10% to 15% of the sample. Material: CD8+ T cells from peripheral blood mononuclear cells, obtained in the first trimester of pregnancy. The receptors here all came from a female donor in good health, enrolled as a control in a pregnancy study.

The rearrangement links TRBV2 to TRBJ2-4; the D gene is possibly TRBD2 (6 bases). The CDR3 contains 15 residues. Trimming stripped 3 bases from V and 1 base from J, with 10 bases between. Germline V lookup: CDR1 SNHLY, CDR2 FYNNEI. CDR3 DNA: TGTGCCAGCAGTGACGGGGGATTGGCCAAAAACATTCAGTACTTC. Its translation: CASSDGGLAKNIQYF.

V usage is TRBV11-2 and J usage is TRBJ2-5, with D hard to call. Germline-derived CDR1 and CDR2 are SGHAT and FQNNGV. V gave up 4 bases and J gave up 10 bases, with 16 bases separating them. The CDR3 loop spans 13 amino acids. This chain's CDR3 is CASSYSSSGDQYF. The CDR3, as DNA: TGTGCCAGCAGCTATAGCTCGTCCGGAGACCAGTACTTC.

The J gene is TRBJ1-1, the V gene TRBV6-5; 10 bases map to TRBD1. The CDR3 is made up of 14 amino acids. The ends lost 6 bases at V and 3 bases at J; junction bases unmatched: 4. CDR1 MNHEY and CDR2 SVGAGI come from the germline V gene. CDR3 nucleotide sequence: TGTGCCAGCAGGCGGACAGGGGGGGACACTGAAGCTTTCTTT. Translating gives CASRRTGGDTEAFF.

This clone was seen more than once but under ten times. This rearrangement joins TRBV4-1 to TRBJ2-3; 8 bases map to TRBD1. Unmatched junction bases numbered 5, after V lost 1 base and J lost 5 bases. The CDR3 runs to 15 residues. Germline loops: CDR1 MGHRA, CDR2 YSYEKL. The CDR3 nucleotides read TGCGCCAGCAGCCAAGCGACAGGGGTCGGAGATACGCAGTATTTT. The encoded protein is CASSQATGVGDTQYF.

This chain uses TRBV13 with TRBJ2-1, with TRBD1 matching 9 bases. The V gene's germline CDR1 is PRHDT and CDR2 FYEKMQ (reference sequence). The length of the CDR3 is 19 residues. Unmatched junction bases numbered 15, after V lost 5 bases and J lost 1 base. CDR3 coding DNA: TGTGCCAGCAGCCCCTCGTCCCGGGACAGGGTTTGGTCCTACAATGAGCAGTTCTTC. This encodes CASSPSSRDRVWSYNEQFF.

The genes are TRBV27 and TRBJ2-7; D is unresolved. The CDR3 runs to 11 residues. CDR1 is MNHEY and CDR2 is SMNVEV in the germline V gene (reference sequence). V gave up 6 bases and J gave up 1 base, with 4 bases separating them. The CDR3 DNA is TGTGCCAGCAGCACTTCCTACGAGCAGTACTTC. Encoded protein: CASSTSYEQYF.

The chain recombines TRBV10-3 with TRBJ2-5, with a weak D call TRBD2 (5 bases). The CDR3 loop spans 12 amino acids. V was shortened by 10 bases and J by 5 bases, with 14 bases between the two germline ends. From germline, CDR1 is ENHRY and CDR2 SYGVKD. Here the CDR3 reads CATRREAETQYF. In DNA form, the CDR3 reads TGTGCCACCCGACGGGAAGCGGAGACCCAGTACTTC.

The chain is built from TRBV7-9 and TRBJ2-7; D might be TRBD1 (6 bases). The CDR3 contains 16 residues. V lost 4 bases and J 3 bases, leaving 19 bases between the germline ends. CDR1 is SEHNR, CDR2 FQNEAQ, per germline (reference sequence). DNA for the CDR3: TGTGCCAGCAGCTCGATTACGGACAGCCCGAGCTACGAGCAGTACTTC. As protein: CASSSITDSPSYEQYF.